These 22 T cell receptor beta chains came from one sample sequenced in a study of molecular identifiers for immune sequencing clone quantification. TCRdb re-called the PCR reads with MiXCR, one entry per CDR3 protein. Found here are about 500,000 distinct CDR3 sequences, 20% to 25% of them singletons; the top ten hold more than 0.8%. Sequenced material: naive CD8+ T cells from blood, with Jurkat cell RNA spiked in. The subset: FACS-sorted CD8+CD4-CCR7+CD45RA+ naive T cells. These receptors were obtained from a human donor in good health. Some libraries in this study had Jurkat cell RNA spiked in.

This chain's CDR3 is CASSVGGKAGELFF. The CDR3 DNA is TGTGCCAGCAGCGTAGGAGGGAAGGCCGGGGAGCTGTTTTTT. The J gene is TRBJ2-2, the V gene TRBV9; possible D gene TRBD2, 5 bases. This CDR3 is built from 14 residues. Germline V gives CDR1 SGDLS, CDR2 YYNGEE. The V end was cut by 0 bases, the J end by 6 bases, with 9 bases between.

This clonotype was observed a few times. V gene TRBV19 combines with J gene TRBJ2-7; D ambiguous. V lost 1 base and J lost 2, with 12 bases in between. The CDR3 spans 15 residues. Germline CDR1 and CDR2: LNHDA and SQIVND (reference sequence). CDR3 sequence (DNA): TGTGCCAGTAGTATAGCGGCATACCCTACCTACGAGCAGTACTTC. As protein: CASSIAAYPTYEQYF.

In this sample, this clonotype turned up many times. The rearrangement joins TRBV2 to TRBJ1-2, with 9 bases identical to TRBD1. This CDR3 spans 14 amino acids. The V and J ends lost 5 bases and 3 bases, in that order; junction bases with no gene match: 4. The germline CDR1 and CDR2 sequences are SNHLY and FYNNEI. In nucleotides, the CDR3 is TGTGCCAGCAGTAGTTGGACAGGGGACTATGGCTACACCTTC. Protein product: CASSSWTGDYGYTF.

CDR3 DNA sequence: TGTGCCAGCAGCTCGGACAGGGAGACCTCCTACGAGCAGTACTTC. Residues: CASSSDRETSYEQYF. The J gene is TRBJ2-7, the V gene TRBV13; 8 nucleotides line up with TRBD1. The CDR3 has 15 residues. Trimming cost V 4 bases and J 0 bases; bases outside gene matches: 5. Germline CDR1 is PRHDT and CDR2 is FYEKMQ (reference sequence).

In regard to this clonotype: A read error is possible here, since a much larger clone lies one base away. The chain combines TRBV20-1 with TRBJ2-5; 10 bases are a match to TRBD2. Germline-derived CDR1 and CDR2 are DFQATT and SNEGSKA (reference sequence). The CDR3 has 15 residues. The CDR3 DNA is TGCAGTGCTAGAGGCGGACTAGCGGCCCCAGAGACCCGGTACTTC. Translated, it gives CSARGGLAAPETRYF.

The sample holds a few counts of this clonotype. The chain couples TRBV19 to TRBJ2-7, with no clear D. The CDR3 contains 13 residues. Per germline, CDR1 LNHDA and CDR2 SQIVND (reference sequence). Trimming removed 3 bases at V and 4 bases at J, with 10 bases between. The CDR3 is CASSMGFGYEQYF. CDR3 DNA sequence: TGTGCCAGTAGTATGGGTTTCGGATACGAGCAGTACTTC.

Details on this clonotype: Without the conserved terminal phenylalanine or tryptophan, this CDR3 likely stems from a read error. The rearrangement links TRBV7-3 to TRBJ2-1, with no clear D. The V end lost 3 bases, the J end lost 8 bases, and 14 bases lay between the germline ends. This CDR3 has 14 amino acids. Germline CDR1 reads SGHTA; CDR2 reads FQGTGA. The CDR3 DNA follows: TGTGCCAGCAGCTTGGGTCTTGGCGGTCATGAGCAGTTCTCC. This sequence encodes CASSLGLGGHEQFS.

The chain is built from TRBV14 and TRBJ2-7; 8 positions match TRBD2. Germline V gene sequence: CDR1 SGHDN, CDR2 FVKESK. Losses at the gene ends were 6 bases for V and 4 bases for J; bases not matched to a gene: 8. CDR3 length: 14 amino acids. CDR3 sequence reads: CASSNSGLVYEQYF. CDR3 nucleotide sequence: TGTGCCAGCAGTAACTCGGGACTAGTTTACGAGCAGTACTTC.

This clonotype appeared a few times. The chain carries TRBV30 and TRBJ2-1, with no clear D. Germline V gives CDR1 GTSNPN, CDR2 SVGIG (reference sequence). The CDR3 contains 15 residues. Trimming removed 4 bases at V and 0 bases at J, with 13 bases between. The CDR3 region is CAWTGAESSYNEQFF. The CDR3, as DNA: TGTGCCTGGACCGGTGCAGAGAGCTCCTACAATGAGCAGTTCTTC.

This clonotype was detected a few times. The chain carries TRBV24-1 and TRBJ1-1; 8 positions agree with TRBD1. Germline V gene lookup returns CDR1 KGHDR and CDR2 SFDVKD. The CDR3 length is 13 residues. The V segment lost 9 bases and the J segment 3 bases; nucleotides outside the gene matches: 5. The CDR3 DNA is TGTGCCACCGGGACGACAGGGGACACTGAAGCTTTCTTT. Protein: CATGTTGDTEAFF.

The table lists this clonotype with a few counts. The CDR3 loop reads CASSLDMGRNEKLFF. DNA of the CDR3: TGTGCCAGCAGTCTGGACATGGGTCGAAATGAAAAACTGTTTTTT. The V and J genes are TRBV27 and TRBJ1-4, with D possibly TRBD1 on 5 matching bases. V was pared by 5 bases and J by 5 bases, with 15 bases between. Germline loops: CDR1 MNHEY, CDR2 SMNVEV (reference sequence). This CDR3 is built from 15 residues. Using reference TRBV27 and TRBJ1-4 for the parts outside the CDR3, the full variable domain is EAQVTQNPRYLITVTGKKLTVTCSQNMNHEYMSWYRQDPGLGLRQIYYSMNVEVTDKGDVPEGYKVSRKEKRNFPLILESPSPNQTSLYFCASSLDMGRNEKLFFGSGTQLSVL.

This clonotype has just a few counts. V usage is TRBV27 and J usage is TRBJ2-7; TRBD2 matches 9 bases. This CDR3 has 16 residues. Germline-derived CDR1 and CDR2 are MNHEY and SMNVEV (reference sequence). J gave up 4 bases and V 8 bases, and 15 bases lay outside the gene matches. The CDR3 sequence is CASHPRGGRAKYEQYF. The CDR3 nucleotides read TGTGCCAGCCATCCCCGGGGCGGGAGGGCCAAGTACGAGCAGTACTTC.

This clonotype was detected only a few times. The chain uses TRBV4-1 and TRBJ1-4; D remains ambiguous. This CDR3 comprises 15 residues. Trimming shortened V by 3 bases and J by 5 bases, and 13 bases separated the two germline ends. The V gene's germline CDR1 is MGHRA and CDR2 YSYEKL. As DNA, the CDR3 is TGCGCCAGCAGCCATAGTTCGGGGTCAAATGAAAAACTGTTTTTT. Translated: CASSHSSGSNEKLFF.

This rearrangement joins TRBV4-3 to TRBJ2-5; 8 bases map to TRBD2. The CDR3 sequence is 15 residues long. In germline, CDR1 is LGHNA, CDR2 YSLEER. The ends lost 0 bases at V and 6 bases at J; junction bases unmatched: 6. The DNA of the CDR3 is TGCGCCAGCAGCCAAGATCGACTAGCGACTAAGACCCAGTACTTC. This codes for CASSQDRLATKTQYF.

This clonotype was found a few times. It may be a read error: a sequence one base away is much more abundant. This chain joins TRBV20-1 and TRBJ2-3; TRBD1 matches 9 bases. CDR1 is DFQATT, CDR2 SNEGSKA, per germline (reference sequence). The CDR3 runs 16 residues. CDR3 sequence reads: CGARDRDRVYTDTQYF. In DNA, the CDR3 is TGCGGTGCTAGAGACCGGGACAGGGTGTACACAGATACGCAGTATTTT.

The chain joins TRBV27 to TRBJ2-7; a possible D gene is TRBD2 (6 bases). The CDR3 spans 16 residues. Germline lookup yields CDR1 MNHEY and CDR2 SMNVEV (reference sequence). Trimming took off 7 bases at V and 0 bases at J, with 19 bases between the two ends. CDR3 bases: TGTGCCAGCACCCATCCCAGACGGGGGAGCTCCTACGAGCAGTACTTC. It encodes CASTHPRRGSSYEQYF.

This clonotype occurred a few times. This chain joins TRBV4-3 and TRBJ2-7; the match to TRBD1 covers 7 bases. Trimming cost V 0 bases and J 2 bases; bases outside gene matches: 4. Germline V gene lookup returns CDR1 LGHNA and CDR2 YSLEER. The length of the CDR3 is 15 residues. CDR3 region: CASSQERGLAYEQYF. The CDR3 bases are TGCGCCAGCAGCCAAGAAAGGGGGCTTGCCTACGAGCAGTACTTC.

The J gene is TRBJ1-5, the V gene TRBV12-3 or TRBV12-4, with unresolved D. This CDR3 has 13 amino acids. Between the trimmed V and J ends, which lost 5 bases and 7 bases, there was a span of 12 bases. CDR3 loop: CASSPSGAQPQHF. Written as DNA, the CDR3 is TGTGCCAGCAGTCCGAGTGGTGCGCAGCCCCAGCATTTT.

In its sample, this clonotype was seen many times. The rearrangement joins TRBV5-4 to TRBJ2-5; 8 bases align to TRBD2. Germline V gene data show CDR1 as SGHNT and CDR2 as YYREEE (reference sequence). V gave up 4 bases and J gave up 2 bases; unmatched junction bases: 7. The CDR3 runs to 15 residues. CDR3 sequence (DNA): TGTGCCAGCAGCGGCGGGACTAGGGGTCAAGAGACCCAGTACTTC. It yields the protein CASSGGTRGQETQYF.

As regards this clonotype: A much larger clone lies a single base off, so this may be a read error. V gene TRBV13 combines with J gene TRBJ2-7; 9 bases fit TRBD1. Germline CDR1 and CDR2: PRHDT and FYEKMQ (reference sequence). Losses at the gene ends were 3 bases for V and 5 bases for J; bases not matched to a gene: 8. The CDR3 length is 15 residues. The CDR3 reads CASSFEQGAYHEQYF. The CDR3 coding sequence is TGTGCCAGCAGCTTCGAACAGGGGGCGTATCACGAGCAGTACTTC. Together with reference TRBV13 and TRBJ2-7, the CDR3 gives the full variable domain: AAGVIQSPRHLIKEKRETATLKCYPIPRHDTVYWYQQGPGQDPQFLISFYEKMQSDKGSIPDRFSAQQFSDYHSELNMSSLELGDSALYFCASSFEQGAYHEQYFGPGTRLTVT.

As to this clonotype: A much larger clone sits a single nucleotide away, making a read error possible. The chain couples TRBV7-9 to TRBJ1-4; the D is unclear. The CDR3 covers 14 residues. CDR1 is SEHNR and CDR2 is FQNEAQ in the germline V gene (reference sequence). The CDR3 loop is CASSFSSYNEKPFF. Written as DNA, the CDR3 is TGTGCCAGCAGCTTTTCCTCCTATAATGAAAAACCGTTTTTT.

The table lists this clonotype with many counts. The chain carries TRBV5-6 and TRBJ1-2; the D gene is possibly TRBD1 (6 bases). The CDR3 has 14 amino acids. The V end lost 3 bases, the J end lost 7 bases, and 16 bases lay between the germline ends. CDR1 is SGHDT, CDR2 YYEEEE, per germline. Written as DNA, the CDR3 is TGTGCCAGCAGCTCCCGGACAGTTAGGACTGGCTACACCTTC. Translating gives CASSSRTVRTGYTF.